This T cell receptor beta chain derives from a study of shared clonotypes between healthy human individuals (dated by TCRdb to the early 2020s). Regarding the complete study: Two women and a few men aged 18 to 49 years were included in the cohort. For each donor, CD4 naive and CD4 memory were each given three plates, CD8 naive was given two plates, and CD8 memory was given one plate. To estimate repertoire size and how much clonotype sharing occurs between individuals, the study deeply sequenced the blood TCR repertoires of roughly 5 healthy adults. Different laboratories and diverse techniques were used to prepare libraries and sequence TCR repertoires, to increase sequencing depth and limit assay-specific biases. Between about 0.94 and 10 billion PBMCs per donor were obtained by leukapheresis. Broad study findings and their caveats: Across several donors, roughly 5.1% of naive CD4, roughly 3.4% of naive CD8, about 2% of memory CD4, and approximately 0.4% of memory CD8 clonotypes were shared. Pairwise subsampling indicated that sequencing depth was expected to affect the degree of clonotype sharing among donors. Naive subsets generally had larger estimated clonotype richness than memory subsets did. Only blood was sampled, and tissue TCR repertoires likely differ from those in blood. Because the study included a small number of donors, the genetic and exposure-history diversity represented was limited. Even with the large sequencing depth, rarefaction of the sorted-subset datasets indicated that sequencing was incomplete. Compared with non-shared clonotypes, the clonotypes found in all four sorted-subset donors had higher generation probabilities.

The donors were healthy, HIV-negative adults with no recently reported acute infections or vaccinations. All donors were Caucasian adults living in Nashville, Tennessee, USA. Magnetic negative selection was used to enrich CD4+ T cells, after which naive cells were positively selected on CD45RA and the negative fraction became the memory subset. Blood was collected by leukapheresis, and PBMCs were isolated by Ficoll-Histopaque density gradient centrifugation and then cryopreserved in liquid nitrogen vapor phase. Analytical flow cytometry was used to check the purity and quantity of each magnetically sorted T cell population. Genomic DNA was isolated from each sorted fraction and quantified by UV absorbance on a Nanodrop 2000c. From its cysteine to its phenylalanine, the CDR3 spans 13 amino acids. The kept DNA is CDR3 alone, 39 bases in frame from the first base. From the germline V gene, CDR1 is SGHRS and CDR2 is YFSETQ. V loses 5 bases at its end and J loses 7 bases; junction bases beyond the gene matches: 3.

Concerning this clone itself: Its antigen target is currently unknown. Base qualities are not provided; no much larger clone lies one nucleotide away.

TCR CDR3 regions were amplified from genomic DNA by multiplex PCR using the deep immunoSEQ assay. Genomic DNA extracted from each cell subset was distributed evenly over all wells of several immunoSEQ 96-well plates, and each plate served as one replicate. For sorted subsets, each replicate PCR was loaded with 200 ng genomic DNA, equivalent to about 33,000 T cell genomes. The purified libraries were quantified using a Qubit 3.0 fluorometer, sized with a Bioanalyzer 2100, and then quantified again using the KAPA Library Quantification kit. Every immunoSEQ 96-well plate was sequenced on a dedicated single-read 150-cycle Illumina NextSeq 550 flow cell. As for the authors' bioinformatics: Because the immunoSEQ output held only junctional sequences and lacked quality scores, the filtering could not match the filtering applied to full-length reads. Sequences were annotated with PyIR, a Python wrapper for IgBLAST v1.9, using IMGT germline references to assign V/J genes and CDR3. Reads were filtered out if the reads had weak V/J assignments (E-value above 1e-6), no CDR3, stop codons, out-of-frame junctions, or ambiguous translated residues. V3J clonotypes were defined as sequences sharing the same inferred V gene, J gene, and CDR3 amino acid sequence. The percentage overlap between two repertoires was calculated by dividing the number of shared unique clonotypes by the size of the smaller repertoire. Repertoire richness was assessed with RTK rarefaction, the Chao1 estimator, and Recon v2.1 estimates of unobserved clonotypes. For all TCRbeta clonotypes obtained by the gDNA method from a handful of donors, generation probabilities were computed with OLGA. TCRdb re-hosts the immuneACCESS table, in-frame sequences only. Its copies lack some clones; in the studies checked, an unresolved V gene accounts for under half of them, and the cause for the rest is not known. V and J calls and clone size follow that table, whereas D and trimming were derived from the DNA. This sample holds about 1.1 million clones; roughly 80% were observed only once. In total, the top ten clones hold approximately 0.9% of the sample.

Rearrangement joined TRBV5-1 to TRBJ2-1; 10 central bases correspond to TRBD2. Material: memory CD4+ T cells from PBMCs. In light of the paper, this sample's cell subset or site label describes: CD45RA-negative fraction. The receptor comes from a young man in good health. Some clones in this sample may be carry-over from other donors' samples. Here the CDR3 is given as CASSPSGRNEQFF. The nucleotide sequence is TGCGCCAGCAGTCCTAGCGGGAGAAATGAGCAGTTCTTC.